Following are 2 T cell receptor beta chains from one sample sequenced in a study of graft-versus-host responses after intestinal transplantation. Assay used: immunoSEQ multiplex PCR; TCRdb lists only in-frame clones, some missing. The sample includes almost 70,000 clones, 80% to 95% of them seen just once. This specimen was bone marrow, taken roughly 780 days after intestinal transplantation. Receptors were obtained from a human patient who received an intestinal transplant, so some T cells may come from the graft donor.

The J gene is TRBJ1-4, the V gene TRBV7-2; 10 positions match TRBD1. Losses at the gene ends were 7 bases for V and 3 bases for J; bases not matched to a gene: 8. The CDR3 runs to 16 residues. Germline V CDR1 and CDR2: SGHTA, FQGNSA. CDR3 sequence (DNA): TGTGCCAGCACCGCGGACAGGGGGTCTCCTAATGAAAAACTGTTTTTT. It encodes CASTADRGSPNEKLFF.

The gene calls are TRBV4-1 and TRBJ2-7, with a tentative D call TRBD2 (6 bases). CDR3 length: 15 amino acids. Trimming cost V 8 bases and J 0 bases, with 17 bases left between them. Germline V gene data show CDR1 as MGHRA and CDR2 as YSYEKL. CDR3 sequence: CASRDLARSSYEQYF. The CDR3 DNA reads TGCGCCAGCCGTGACCTAGCGAGGAGCTCCTACGAGCAGTACTTC.